Following are 5 T cell receptor beta chains from one sample sequenced in a study of monozygotic twins with inflammatory bowel disease (dated by TCRdb to between 2018 and 2021). The library was produced with 5' RACE. Sequenced using an Illumina HiSeq 2500. TCRdb reprocessed the reads, and each CDR3 protein sequence is entered once, without DNA. The data table for this sample lists a few hundred thousand distinct CDR3 sequences. The biggest ten clones account for approximately 2.3% of the sample. The specimen sequenced was blood. Receptors were obtained from a human donor with ulcerative colitis or Crohn's disease, or a healthy co-twin of an affected twin (not recorded which).

The CDR3: CASSPREGASYEQYF. The rearrangement links TRBV6-2 or TRBV6-3 to TRBJ2-7; TCRdb selects TRBD2, and the lack of DNA leaves this call unchecked. The germline gives CDR1 MNHEY, CDR2 SVGEGT. The CDR3 runs 15 residues.

The gene calls are TRBV10-3 and TRBJ1-6; TCRdb's D gene call, TRBD1, goes unchecked for lack of DNA. Germline CDR1 ENHRY, CDR2 SYGVKD. The CDR3 covers 16 residues. The CDR3 sequence: CAISGTGTGWNSPLHF.

The J gene is TRBJ2-1, the V gene TRBV7-2; TCRdb calls TRBD2, which cannot be checked without DNA. CDR3 length: 16 amino acids. CDR1 is SGHTA, CDR2 FQGNSA, per germline. The CDR3 region is CASSPPGREVVGEQFF.

The rearrangement uses TRBV10-3 and TRBJ1-2; checking the TCRdb D call of TRBD1 is not possible without DNA. Germline V gene data show CDR1 as ENHRY and CDR2 as SYGVKD. The CDR3 is made up of 14 amino acids. CDR3 amino acids: CAIRGGQTNYGYTF.

This chain connects TRBV7-9 to TRBJ2-5; absent DNA, TCRdb's TRBD1 call cannot be checked. The CDR3 covers 14 residues. In germline, CDR1 is SEHNR, CDR2 FQNEAQ (reference sequence). The CDR3 reads CASSLTVGQETQYF.